These T cell receptor beta chains were read from a single sample in a study of shared clonotypes between healthy human individuals. Here immunoSEQ multiplex PCR was the method, and the copy in TCRdb shows in-frame clones only, minus some. The sample contains roughly 1,500,000 clones, 98% of which appear only once. Source material: naive CD4+ T cells sorted from blood. The receptors here all came from a young man in good health. The CDR3 runs from the conserved cysteine through the conserved F or W. D genes are given only for firm matches. Clone sizes are given selectively: once, few, many, or a class where the clone is expanded.

CASSLATGSTGELFF	TGTGCCAGTAGTCTCGCCACAGGTTCCACCGGGGAGCTGTTTTTT	TRBV19	-	-	TRBJ2-2
CASSLTGGNYNEQFF	TGTGCCAGCAGCTTAACCGGGGGAAATTACAATGAGCAGTTCTTC	TRBV7-9	-	-	TRBJ2-1
CASSLGQVYEQYF	TGTGCCAGCAGTTTAGGACAGGTCTACGAGCAGTACTTC	TRBV28	few	TRBD1	TRBJ2-7
CASGFYTGELFF	TGTGCCAGCGGTTTTTACACCGGGGAGCTGTTTTTT	TRBV9	-	-	TRBJ2-2
CASSSYFRGYGYTF	TGTGCCAGCAGTTCGTATTTCCGGGGCTATGGCTACACCTTC	TRBV27	-	-	TRBJ1-2
CASSLNRGQLLGTQYF	TGCGCCAGCAGCTTGAACAGGGGCCAGCTCTTGGGGACCCAGTACTTC	TRBV5-1	once	TRBD1	TRBJ2-5
CASSTDPANEQFF	TGCGCCAGCAGCACCGACCCGGCGAATGAGCAGTTCTTC	TRBV5-1	-	-	TRBJ2-1
CASSIKKSSYNEQFF	TGTGCCAGCAGCATTAAAAAGAGCTCCTACAATGAGCAGTTCTTC	TRBV2	once	-	TRBJ2-1
CASSLLGGAVTDTQYF	TGTGCCAGCAGCTTATTGGGCGGGGCGGTGACAGATACGCAGTATTTT	TRBV11-2	-	-	TRBJ2-3
CASSCLVLNNGEAFF	TGTGCCAGCAGCTGCCTTGTATTAAACAACGGAGAAGCTTTCTTT	TRBV12-1	-	-	TRBJ1-1
CASRTGANTGELFF	TGTGCCAGCAGAACGGGTGCGAACACCGGGGAGCTGTTTTTT	TRBV2	-	-	TRBJ2-2
CASRISGKGYEQYF	TGTGCCAGCAGGATTAGCGGGAAAGGCTACGAGCAGTACTTC	TRBV28	-	TRBD2	TRBJ2-7
CASSINRGQGTGELFF	TGTGCCAGCAGCATAAACAGGGGGCAGGGTACCGGGGAGCTGTTTTTT	TRBV7-6	-	TRBD1	TRBJ2-2
CASSYSRKTQGDEQFF	TGTGCCAGCAGTTACTCGCGTAAGACACAGGGAGATGAGCAGTTCTTC	TRBV6-6	-	-	TRBJ2-1
CASSSLSYEQYF	TGTGCCAGCAGCTCGCTCTCCTACGAGCAGTACTTC	TRBV5-8	once	-	TRBJ2-7
CASSINSGQTYEQYF	TGTGCCAGCAGCATTAACTCGGGACAGACTTACGAGCAGTACTTC	TRBV6-1	-	TRBD1	TRBJ2-7
CASRSLPGNTIYF	TGTGCCAGCCGCAGTCTACCTGGAAACACCATATATTTT	TRBV6-6	-	-	TRBJ1-3
CASSQMARGEQFF	TGCGCCAGCAGCCAAATGGCCAGGGGTGAGCAGTTCTTC	TRBV4-3	-	-	TRBJ2-1
CAISGTGTAYGYTF	TGTGCCATCAGTGGAACTGGGACGGCCTATGGCTACACCTTC	TRBV10-3	-	-	TRBJ1-2
CASRLGATGGYTF	TGTGCCAGCAGGTTGGGGGCCACGGGCGGCTACACCTTC	TRBV28	-	-	TRBJ1-2
CATSRAPAGGADTQYF	TGTGCCACCAGCAGAGCCCCAGCGGGAGGGGCAGATACGCAGTATTTT	TRBV15	-	TRBD2	TRBJ2-3
CASSLPGTDTQYF	TGTGCCAGCAGCTTGCCAGGCACAGATACGCAGTATTTT	TRBV5-6	once	-	TRBJ2-3